Listed below are T cell receptor beta chains from one sample, sequenced in a study of T cells after yellow fever vaccination. TCRdb used MiXCR to reprocess the 5' RACE reads, holding one entry per CDR3 protein. The sample has 500,000 to 650,000 distinct CDR3 sequences, about 17% seen once; the top ten hold roughly 17%. This specimen consisted of PBMCs, obtained around 5 days after the first yellow fever vaccination. The receptors come from a man younger than 35 who received the YFV17D yellow fever vaccine. Both conserved end residues are part of each CDR3. Fields, in order: D gene, clone size, V gene, J gene, CDR3 protein, CDR3 DNA. The D gene is left open where the match is weak. Clone size, where shown, is once, few, many, or a class for clones that have expanded.

TRBD1	few	TRBV20-1	TRBJ1-5	CSARPGGAVMQPQHF	TGCAGTGCTCGCCCAGGGGGCGCGGTGATGCAGCCCCAGCATTTT
-	-	TRBV20-1	TRBJ1-2	CSAVVDSYTF	TGCAGTGCAGTAGTTGACAGCTACACCTTC
TRBD2	few	TRBV7-3	TRBJ2-3	CASSPFGGGTDTQYF	TGTGCCAGCAGCCCCTTTGGGGGGGGGACAGATACGCAGTATTTT
TRBD1	few	TRBV29-1	TRBJ1-1	CSVEGNQGANTEAFF	TGCAGCGTTGAAGGGAACCAGGGGGCGAACACTGAAGCTTTCTTT
-	few	TRBV7-9	TRBJ1-4	CASTDTTNEKLFF	TGTGCCAGCACGGATACAACTAATGAAAAACTGTTTTTT
-	-	TRBV4-2	TRBJ1-1	CASSQGDRGAFF	TGTGCCAGCAGCCAGGGGGATAGGGGGGCTTTCTTT
TRBD1	-	TRBV18	TRBJ2-7	CASSPSGGASYEQYF	TGTGCCAGCTCACCCTCAGGGGGCGCATCCTACGAGCAGTACTTC
-	few	TRBV6-2/TRBV6-3	TRBJ2-7	CASTRTGQSYEQYF	TGTGCCAGCACCCGGACCGGTCAGTCCTACGAGCAGTACTTC
TRBD1	-	TRBV7-3	TRBJ1-2	CASSLTGGQSNYGYTF	TGTGCCAGCAGCCTGACAGGGGGCCAATCTAACTATGGCTACACCTTC
-	few	TRBV7-2	TRBJ2-5	CASSPMEGLETQYF	TGTGCCAGCAGTCCTATGGAGGGGCTGGAGACCCAGTACTTC
-	-	TRBV5-6	TRBJ2-4	CASSLDGGLAKNIQYF	TGTGCCAGCAGCTTAGATGGCGGGCTAGCCAAAAACATTCAGTACTTC
-	-	TRBV7-9	TRBJ2-5	CASSLPGAAQETQYF	TGTGCCAGCAGCCTTCCCGGGGCAGCTCAAGAGACCCAGTACTTC
-	-	TRBV25-1	TRBJ2-1	CASSEYAGEGDNEQFF	TGTGCCAGCAGTGAATATGCCGGAGAGGGGGACAATGAGCAGTTCTTC
TRBD1	-	TRBV5-1	TRBJ2-7	CASSFRTGESGEQYF	TGCGCCAGCAGCTTTAGGACAGGGGAATCGGGGGAGCAGTACTTC
-	few	TRBV3-1	TRBJ1-2	CASSPVSASYGYTF	TGTGCCAGCAGCCCGGTTTCCGCGTCCTATGGCTACACCTTC
TRBD1	many	TRBV10-3	TRBJ2-7	CATLGDRGPYEQYF	TGTGCCACCCTTGGGGACAGGGGCCCCTACGAGCAGTACTTC